These 28 T cell receptor beta chains originate from one sample sequenced in a study of shared clonotypes between healthy human individuals. Only in-frame clones appear in the TCRdb table, and some are missing; sequencing was by immunoSEQ multiplex PCR. The repertoire holds about 590,000 clones, less than 97% seen once, with 0.11% in the top ten. Naive CD8 cells lacked CD45RO, underwent positive selection for CCR7 and left out terminally differentiated effector memory CD45RA+ cells. The sequencing input was naive CD8+ T cells sorted from blood. The receptors shown here come from a young woman in good health.

The CDR3 DNA is TGTGCCAGCAGTTTTGGTGGTAGTTGGTACGAGCAGTACTTC. Protein product: CASSFGGSWYEQYF. The V gene is TRBV28, the J gene TRBJ2-7; D uncertain. From germline, CDR1 is MDHEN and CDR2 SYDVKM. Between the trimmed V and J ends, which lost 3 bases and 4 bases, there was a span of 13 bases. This CDR3 region has 14 residues.

To note about this clone: In the same sample, other DNA sequences code for this CDR3. The CDR3 here is CASSQTTSYEQYF. The CDR3 DNA follows: TGTGCCAGCAGCCAAACTACCTCCTACGAGCAGTACTTC. The chain employs TRBV4-2 and TRBJ2-5; no reliable D call. The end of the DNA aligns better with TRBJ2-7, so the J call may be wrong. The CDR3 totals 13 residues. The germline V gene encodes CDR1 LGHNA and CDR2 YNFKEQ.

The CDR3: CASSLVWNKGPDNEQFF. Here the CDR3 DNA reads TGTGCCAGCAGCTTAGTTTGGAATAAGGGGCCGGACAATGAGCAGTTCTTC. The genes are TRBV11-2 and TRBJ2-1, with D tentatively TRBD1 (5 bases). The V end lost 1 base, the J end lost 5 bases, and 18 bases lay between the germline ends. CDR1 and CDR2 from the germline V gene are SGHAT and FQNNGV. This CDR3 has 17 residues.

The table lists this clone with a few counts. V and J are TRBV14 and TRBJ1-1; 7 nucleotides align to TRBD1. CDR1 and CDR2 (germline): SGHDN, FVKESK. V lost 4 bases to trimming and J lost 0 bases; unmatched junction nucleotides: 2. The CDR3 has 14 residues. The CDR3 loop is CASSRTGLNTEAFF. As DNA, the CDR3 is TGTGCCAGCAGCCGGACAGGATTGAACACTGAAGCTTTCTTT.

The CDR3 coding sequence is TGTGCCAGCAGTGACGGGACAGTTCAAGAGACCCAGTACTTC. Protein product: CASSDGTVQETQYF. This rearrangement joins TRBV6-5 to TRBJ2-5; 7 bases align to TRBD1. The CDR3 has 14 residues. The germline gives CDR1 MNHEY, CDR2 SVGAGI. After removal of 5 bases from V and 2 bases from J, the junction contained 5 bases not matched to a gene.

This chain links TRBV28 with TRBJ2-1; 10 bases map to TRBD2. The V segment lost 4 bases and the J segment 5 bases; nucleotides outside the gene matches: 5. The CDR3 loop spans 15 amino acids. CDR1 and CDR2 (germline): MDHEN, SYDVKM. The CDR3, as DNA: TGTGCCAGCAGTTCCCGGACTAGCGGAGACAATGAGCAGTTCTTC. It specifies CASSSRTSGDNEQFF.

The rearrangement links TRBV5-1 to TRBJ2-3; 9 bases are a match to TRBD1. The germline CDR1 and CDR2 sequences are SGHRS and YFSETQ. The CDR3 spans 16 residues. The trim removed 2 bases at V and 5 bases at J, leaving 9 bases unmatched. The CDR3 DNA sequence: TGCGCCAGCAGCTTAATGGGACAGGGTTTCAAAGATACGCAGTATTTT. Its translation is CASSLMGQGFKDTQYF. Together with reference TRBV5-1 and TRBJ2-3, the CDR3 gives the full variable domain: KAGVTQTPRYLIKTRGQQVTLSCSPISGHRSVSWYQQTPGQGLQFLFEYFSETQRNKGNFPGRFSGRQFSNSRSEMNVSTLELGDSALYLCASSLMGQGFKDTQYFGPGTRLTVL.

This chain joins TRBV14 and TRBJ1-1; possibly TRBD1 for D (6 bases). CDR1 and CDR2 from the germline V gene are SGHDN and FVKESK. V gave up 1 base and J gave up 4 bases, with 19 bases separating them. This CDR3 contains 17 residues. CDR3 sequence: CASSQAGTGKWATEAFF. CDR3 in DNA: TGTGCCAGCAGCCAAGCGGGTACAGGGAAGTGGGCCACTGAAGCTTTCTTT.

The gene calls are TRBV15 and TRBJ1-2; no reliable D call. This CDR3 contains 14 residues. V lost 1 base, J lost 2 bases, and 8 bases lay in between. Germline lookup yields CDR1 LNHNV and CDR2 YYDKDF (reference sequence). The CDR3 reads CATSRALENYGYTF. In DNA form, the CDR3 reads TGTGCCACCAGCAGAGCTTTGGAAAACTATGGCTACACCTTC.

This clone was recorded once. This rearrangement joins TRBV2 to TRBJ2-2; possibly TRBD2 for D (7 bases). Trimming shortened V by 3 bases and J by 2 bases, and 16 bases separated the two germline ends. CDR3 length equals 17 residues. Germline CDR1 SNHLY, CDR2 FYNNEI. CDR3 residues: CASSDPRGGGNTGELFF. As DNA, the CDR3 is TGTGCCAGCAGTGACCCCCGGGGAGGGGGTAACACCGGGGAGCTGTTTTTT.

The V and J genes are TRBV29-1 and TRBJ2-7; D might be TRBD1 (6 bases). The CDR3 covers 13 residues. From germline, CDR1 is SQVTM and CDR2 ANQGSEA. The germline V and J ends were trimmed by 1 base and 2 bases, with 9 bases remaining between them. CDR3 amino acids: CSVEAGQPYEQYF. The CDR3 bases are TGCAGCGTTGAAGCGGGACAACCCTACGAGCAGTACTTC.

This chain links TRBV28 with TRBJ1-1; D is possibly TRBD1 (6 bases). V shed 3 bases and J shed 2 bases, with 19 bases lying between them. This CDR3 is 17 amino acids long. Germline CDR1 reads MDHEN; CDR2 reads SYDVKM. DNA for the CDR3: TGTGCCAGCAGTTTTGACCCCGCGCGGACAGATAACACTGAAGCTTTCTTT. Its protein is CASSFDPARTDNTEAFF.

The gene calls are TRBV27 and TRBJ2-1, with a possible D match to TRBD2 (5 bases). This CDR3 is built from 15 residues. CDR1 MNHEY and CDR2 SMNVEV come from the germline V gene (reference sequence). Trimming left V 7 bases short and J 1 base short, with 14 bases between. DNA for the CDR3: TGTGCCAGCAACCCCTCAGCGGCGTCCTACAATGAGCAGTTCTTC. This encodes CASNPSAASYNEQFF.

The CDR3 loop is CASSLSLGSYNEQFF. For the CDR3, the DNA is TGTGCCAGCAGCCTGTCATTGGGGAGCTACAATGAGCAGTTCTTC. The chain links TRBV27 to TRBJ2-1; tentative D call: TRBD2 (5 bases). Trimming left V 6 bases short and J 3 bases short, with 15 bases between. Germline CDR1 and CDR2: MNHEY and SMNVEV (reference sequence). CDR3 length: 15 residues.

This chain connects TRBV11-1 to TRBJ2-5; 7 positions match TRBD1. The CDR3 contains 12 residues. V shed 8 bases, J shed 5 bases, and the junction held 5 bases outside the gene matches. CDR1 is SGHAT, CDR2 FQDESV, per germline (reference sequence). Here the CDR3 DNA reads TGTGCCAGCGGGGACAGCGAGGAGACCCAGTACTTC. It specifies CASGDSEETQYF. Variable domain in full (rest from reference TRBV11-1 and TRBJ2-5): EAEVAQSPRYKITEKSQAVAFWCDPISGHATLYWYRQILGQGPELLVQFQDESVVDDSQLPKDRFSAERLKGVDSTLKIQPAELGDSAMYLCASGDSEETQYFGPGTRLLVL.

The chain is built from TRBV10-1 and TRBJ2-1; either TRBD1 or TRBD2 may fit D (5 bases each). The CDR3 spans 16 residues. Germline-derived CDR1 and CDR2 are WNHNN and SYGVQD (reference sequence). V was trimmed by 5 bases and J by 5 bases, leaving 19 bases between them. CDR3 loop: CASSPSGTDEHNEQFF. Here the CDR3 DNA reads TGCGCCAGCAGTCCTTCGGGGACGGACGAGCACAATGAGCAGTTCTTC.

The V gene is TRBV6-4, the J gene TRBJ2-1; TRBD2 matches at 8 bases. This CDR3 comprises 13 residues. Germline V gene data show CDR1 as MRHNA and CDR2 as SNTAGT. Germline trimming cut 2 bases from V and 6 bases from J; bases unmatched to any gene: 0. CDR3 in DNA: TGTGCCAGCAGTGACGGGACTAGCAATGAGCAGTTCTTC. Protein: CASSDGTSNEQFF.

The rearrangement links TRBV6-1 to TRBJ1-5, with TRBD1 matching over 11 bases. The CDR3 is made up of 16 amino acids. V was clipped by 3 bases and J by 7 bases; unmatched bases: 8. Germline V gives CDR1 MNHNS, CDR2 SASEGT. CDR3 nucleotide sequence: TGTGCCAGCAGTGAGTTCGGGACAGGGGGAGGGCAGCCCCAGCATTTT. Its protein product is CASSEFGTGGGQPQHF.

V and J are TRBV6-5 and TRBJ2-7; 10 bases map to TRBD1. Trimming cost V 4 bases and J 5 bases; bases outside gene matches: 5. This CDR3 is built from 14 residues. Germline lookup yields CDR1 MNHEY and CDR2 SVGAGI. The CDR3 sequence: CASSFSTGGHEQYF. CDR3 in DNA: TGTGCCAGCAGTTTTTCGACAGGGGGCCACGAGCAGTACTTC.

This sequence joins TRBV6-5 and TRBJ2-1, with D possibly matching TRBD2 (6 bases). CDR3 length: 16 residues. Looked up from germline, CDR1 is MNHEY and CDR2 is SVGAGI. V was clipped by 0 bases and J by 5 bases, with 14 bases between them. DNA of the CDR3: TGTGCCAGCAGTTACTCGGCCCCTAGCGAAAACAATGAGCAGTTCTTC. It is translated as CASSYSAPSENNEQFF.

The chain is built from TRBV27 and TRBJ2-4; a weak D match, TRBD2 (5 bases). The CDR3 extends over 17 amino acids. Germline V gives CDR1 MNHEY, CDR2 SMNVEV (reference sequence). The V end lost 6 bases, the J end lost 1 base, and 19 bases lay between the germline ends. CDR3 sequence: CASSLRGQAVAKNIQYF. The CDR3, as DNA: TGTGCCAGCAGCCTTCGAGGGCAGGCCGTGGCCAAAAACATTCAGTACTTC.

The chain has TRBV9 and TRBJ2-1; 8 nucleotides align to TRBD2. The trim removed 0 bases at V and 4 bases at J, leaving 3 bases unmatched. The CDR3 covers 15 residues. Germline-derived CDR1 and CDR2 are SGDLS and YYNGEE. CDR3 DNA: TGTGCCAGCAGCGTAGGCGGGAGGTCGTACAATGAGCAGTTCTTC. It translates to CASSVGGRSYNEQFF.

The J gene is TRBJ2-3, the V gene TRBV27, with 11 bases that match TRBD2. Germline V CDR1 and CDR2: MNHEY, SMNVEV (reference sequence). This CDR3 contains 17 residues. The J segment lost 2 bases and the V segment lost 3 bases, leaving 7 bases of the junction unmatched. CDR3 sequence: CASSFRGTSGFTDTQYF. CDR3 coding DNA: TGTGCCAGCAGTTTTAGAGGGACTAGCGGATTCACAGATACGCAGTATTTT.

This chain links TRBV2 with TRBJ2-7; the match to TRBD1 covers 9 bases. V lost 6 bases to trimming and J lost 5 bases; unmatched junction nucleotides: 14. This CDR3 region has 16 residues. The germline V gene encodes CDR1 SNHLY and CDR2 FYNNEI. The CDR3 region has the DNA TGTGCCAGCAGGCCGGGCCCCGGGACAGGGCCGGACGAGCAGTACTTC. This translates into CASRPGPGTGPDEQYF.

In regard to this clone: Other DNA sequences in this specimen translate into the identical CDR3. V gene TRBV27 combines with J gene TRBJ2-1; the match to TRBD2 covers 16 bases. CDR1 is MNHEY and CDR2 is SMNVEV in the germline V gene (reference sequence). Unmatched junction bases numbered 3, after V lost 5 bases and J lost 8 bases. The CDR3 contains 15 residues. The CDR3 region has the DNA TGTGCCAGCAGTCCCGGGACTAGCGGGAGGGATGAGCAGTTCTTC. Its protein is CASSPGTSGRDEQFF.

CDR3 in DNA: TGTGCCAGCAGTTCTAGCGGTACGAGCACAGATACGCAGTATTTT. Encoded protein: CASSSSGTSTDTQYF. The rearrangement joins TRBV28 to TRBJ2-3; 7 bases are shared with TRBD2. V trimming: 4 bases; J trimming: 0 bases; junction bases outside the gene matches: 4. This CDR3 has 15 residues. The germline V gene encodes CDR1 MDHEN and CDR2 SYDVKM.

This clone showed up just once. CDR3 in DNA: TGTGCCAGCAGCTTAATTCCCCTCGGAACGGGGATAGGTCAGCCCCAGCATTTT. This codes for CASSLIPLGTGIGQPQHF. The J gene is TRBJ1-5, the V gene TRBV7-2; no firm D call. Germline V lookup: CDR1 SGHTA, CDR2 FQGNSA. Between the trimmed V and J ends, which lost 2 bases and 6 bases, there was a span of 23 bases. The CDR3 runs 18 residues.

V usage is TRBV28 and J usage is TRBJ2-2, with a possible D match to TRBD2 (6 bases). In germline, CDR1 is MDHEN, CDR2 SYDVKM. V lost 2 bases to trimming and J lost 5 bases, with 9 bases between them. The CDR3 extends over 14 amino acids. CDR3 protein: CASSLRGGTGELFF. The CDR3 DNA reads TGTGCCAGCAGTTTAAGGGGAGGAACCGGGGAGCTGTTTTTT. The variable domain in full, with the rest retrieved from reference TRBV28 and TRBJ2-2, is DVKVTQSSRYLVKRTGEKVFLECVQDMDHENMFWYRQDPGLGLRLIYFSYDVKMKEKGDIPEGYSVSREKKERFSLILESASTNQTSMYLCASSLRGGTGELFFGEGSRLTVL.